These T cell receptor beta chains were read from a single sample in a study of monozygotic twins with inflammatory bowel disease. TCRdb reprocessed the 5' RACE reads, with one entry per CDR3 protein and no DNA. The sample's table shows some 150,000 distinct CDR3 sequences. Sequenced sample: blood. Receptors were obtained from a human donor with ulcerative colitis or Crohn's disease, or a healthy co-twin of an affected twin (not recorded which). Both conserved end residues are part of each CDR3.

V	J	CDR3
TRBV6-5	TRBJ2-7	CASRGQPTYEQYF
TRBV6-5	TRBJ2-7	CASSYPPLYEQYF
TRBV12-3/TRBV12-4	TRBJ2-7	CASSLGPNSGEQYF
TRBV28	TRBJ2-5	CASSFLTSALAQYF
TRBV19	TRBJ2-2	CASSIYGGSNTGELFF
TRBV27	TRBJ1-1	CASRVTGKIVNTEAFF
TRBV3-1	TRBJ1-5	CASSQDYGTVGNQPQHF
TRBV28	TRBJ2-7	CASSQPGTSGLYEQYF
TRBV24-1	TRBJ2-1	CATSDVRVSSYNEQFF
TRBV24-1	TRBJ2-4	CATSDLGRGTIAKNIQYF
TRBV19	TRBJ1-2	CASSIDLDGYTF
TRBV7-7	TRBJ2-2	CASSLVGGRELFF
TRBV12-3/TRBV12-4	TRBJ1-1	CASSPSGLNTEAFF
TRBV10-3	TRBJ2-2	CAISGGPDTGELFF
TRBV2	TRBJ2-7	CASSGPGSEQYF
TRBV20-1	TRBJ2-1	CSARGGSVDNEQFF
TRBV19	TRBJ2-7	CASSIAPNSYEQYF
TRBV25-1	TRBJ2-7	CASSEYVSYEQYF
TRBV29-1	TRBJ2-2	CSVVLGLAGELFF
TRBV29-1	TRBJ1-1	CSVDRGRGTEAFF
TRBV9	TRBJ1-2	CASSLQVTGSFYGYTF
TRBV7-2	TRBJ2-5	CASNSARGVGETQYF
TRBV5-5	TRBJ2-7	CASSRTGTDASYEQYF
TRBV19	TRBJ1-5	CASSTEDGPYSNQPQHF
TRBV4-3	TRBJ1-4	CASSPRAYLEKLFF
TRBV30	TRBJ2-7	CAWQRDSLYEQYF
TRBV5-1	TRBJ2-2	CASSLSLDRVGTGELFF
TRBV20-1	TRBJ1-4	CSAQVAGRNEKLFF
TRBV20-1	TRBJ1-5	CSVMTGGRQPQHF
TRBV5-1	TRBJ2-3	CASSLFNYPTDTQYF
TRBV7-3	TRBJ1-2	CASSPTAIAGQGWNYGYTF